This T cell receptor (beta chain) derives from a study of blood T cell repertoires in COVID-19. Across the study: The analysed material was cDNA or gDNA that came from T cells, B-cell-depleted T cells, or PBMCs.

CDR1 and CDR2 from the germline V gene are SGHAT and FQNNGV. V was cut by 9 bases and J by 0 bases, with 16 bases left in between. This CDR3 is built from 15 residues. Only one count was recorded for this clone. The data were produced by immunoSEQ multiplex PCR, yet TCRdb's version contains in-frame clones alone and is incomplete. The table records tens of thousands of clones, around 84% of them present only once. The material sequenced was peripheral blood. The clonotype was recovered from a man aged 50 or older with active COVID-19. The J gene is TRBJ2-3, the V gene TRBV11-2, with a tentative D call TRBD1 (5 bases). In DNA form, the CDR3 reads TGTGCCAGTCAGCAGGGCGTGATCAGCACAGATACGCAGTATTTT. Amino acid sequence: CASQQGVISTDTQYF. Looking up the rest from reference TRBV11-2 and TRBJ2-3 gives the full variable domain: EAGVAQSPRYKIIEKRQSVAFWCNPISGHATLYWYQQILGQGPKLLIQFQNNGVVDDSQLPKDRFSAERLKGVDSTLKIQPAKLEDSAVYLCASQQGVISTDTQYFGPGTRLTVL.